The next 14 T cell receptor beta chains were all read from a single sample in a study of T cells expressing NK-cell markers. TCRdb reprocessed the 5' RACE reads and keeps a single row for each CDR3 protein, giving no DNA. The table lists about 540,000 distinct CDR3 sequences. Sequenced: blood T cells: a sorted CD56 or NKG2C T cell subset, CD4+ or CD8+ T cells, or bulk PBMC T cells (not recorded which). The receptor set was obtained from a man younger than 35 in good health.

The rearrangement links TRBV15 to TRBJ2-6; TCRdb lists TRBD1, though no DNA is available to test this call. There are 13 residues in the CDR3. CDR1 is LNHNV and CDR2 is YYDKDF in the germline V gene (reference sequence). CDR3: CATGGSGANVLTF. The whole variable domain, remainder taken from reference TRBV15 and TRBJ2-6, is DAMVIQNPRYQVTQFGKPVTLSCSQTLNHNVMYWYQQKSSQAPKLLFHYYDKDFNNEADTPDNFQSRRPNTSFCFLDIRSPGLGDTAMYLCATGGSGANVLTFGAGSRLTVL.

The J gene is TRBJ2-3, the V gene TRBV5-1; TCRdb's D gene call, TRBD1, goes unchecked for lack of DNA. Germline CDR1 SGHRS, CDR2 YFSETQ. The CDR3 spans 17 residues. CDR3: CASSLGQGTVPTDTQYF. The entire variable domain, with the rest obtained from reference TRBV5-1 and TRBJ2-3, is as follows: KAGVTQTPRYLIKTRGQQVTLSCSPISGHRSVSWYQQTPGQGLQFLFEYFSETQRNKGNFPGRFSGRQFSNSRSEMNVSTLELGDSALYLCASSLGQGTVPTDTQYFGPGTRLTVL.

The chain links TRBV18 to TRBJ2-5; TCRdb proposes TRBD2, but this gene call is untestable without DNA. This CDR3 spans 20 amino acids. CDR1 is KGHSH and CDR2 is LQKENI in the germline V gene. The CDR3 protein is CASSPLPGLAGGPLSETQYF.

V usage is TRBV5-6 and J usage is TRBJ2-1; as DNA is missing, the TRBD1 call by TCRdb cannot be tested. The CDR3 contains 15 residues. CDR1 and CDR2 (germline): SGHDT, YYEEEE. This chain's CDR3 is CASSFPGSRTNEQFF. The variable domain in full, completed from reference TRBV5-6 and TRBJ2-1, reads DAGVTQSPTHLIKTRGQQVTLRCSPKSGHDTVSWYQQALGQGPQFIFQYYEEEERQRGNFPDRFSGHQFPNYSSELNVNALLLGDSALYLCASSFPGSRTNEQFFGPGTRLTVL.

CDR3 region: CASRAVAPYEQYF. This chain connects TRBV28 to TRBJ2-7; TCRdb gives TRBD2 as the D gene, but with no DNA this cannot be confirmed. This CDR3 is 13 amino acids long. The germline V gene has CDR1 MDHEN and CDR2 SYDVKM.

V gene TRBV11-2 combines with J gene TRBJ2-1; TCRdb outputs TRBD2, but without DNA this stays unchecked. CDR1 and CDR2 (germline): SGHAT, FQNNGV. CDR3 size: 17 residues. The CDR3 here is CASSSGLAASSYNEQFF.

Here the CDR3 reads CASSHHVGELFF. The rearrangement links TRBV3-1 to TRBJ2-2. The CDR3 sequence is 12 residues long. Germline V CDR1 and CDR2: LGHDT, YNNKEL (reference sequence).

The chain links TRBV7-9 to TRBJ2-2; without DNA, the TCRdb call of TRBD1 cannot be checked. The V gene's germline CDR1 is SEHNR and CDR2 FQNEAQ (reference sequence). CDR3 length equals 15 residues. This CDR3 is CASSPPGASTGELFF.

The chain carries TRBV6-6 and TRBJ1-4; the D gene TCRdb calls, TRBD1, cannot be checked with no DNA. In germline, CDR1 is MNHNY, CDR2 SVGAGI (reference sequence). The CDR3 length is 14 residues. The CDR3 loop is CASSRQGGYEKLFF.

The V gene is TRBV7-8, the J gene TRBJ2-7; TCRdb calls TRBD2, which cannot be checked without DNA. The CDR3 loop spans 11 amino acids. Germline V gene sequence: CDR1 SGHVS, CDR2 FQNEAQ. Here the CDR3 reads CASSPSLQQYF.

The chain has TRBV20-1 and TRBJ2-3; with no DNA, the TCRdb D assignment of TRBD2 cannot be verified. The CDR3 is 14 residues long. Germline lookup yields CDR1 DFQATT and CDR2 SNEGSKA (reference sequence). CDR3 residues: CSSILAGGPSAQYF.

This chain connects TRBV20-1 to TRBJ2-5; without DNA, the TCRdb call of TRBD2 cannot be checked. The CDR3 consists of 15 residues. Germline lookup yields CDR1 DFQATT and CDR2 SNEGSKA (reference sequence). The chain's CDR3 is CSARDQTSGQETQYF.

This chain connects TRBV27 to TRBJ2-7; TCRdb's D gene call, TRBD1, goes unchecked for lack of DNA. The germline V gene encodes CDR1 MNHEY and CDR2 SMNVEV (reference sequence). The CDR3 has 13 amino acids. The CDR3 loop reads CASSLSPRGEQYF.

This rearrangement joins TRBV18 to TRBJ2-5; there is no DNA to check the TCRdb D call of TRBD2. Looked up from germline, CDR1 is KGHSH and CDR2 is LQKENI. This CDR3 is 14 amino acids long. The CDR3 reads CASSPSDWQETQYF. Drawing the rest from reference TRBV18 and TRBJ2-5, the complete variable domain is NAGVMQNPRHLVRRRGQEARLRCSPMKGHSHVYWYRQLPEEGLKFMVYLQKENIIDESGMPKERFSAEFPKEGPSILRIQQVVRGDSAAYFCASSPSDWQETQYFGPGTRLLVL.